Reported below is one T cell receptor (beta chain). The entry originates in a study of control samples from healthy donors and cancer patients. The CDR3 runs 15 residues. Trimming took 5 bases from V and 1 from J, leaving 14 bases between them. The germline gives CDR1 SEHNR, CDR2 FQNEAQ (reference sequence). The repertoire was sequenced with immunoSEQ multiplex PCR; TCRdb's copy has only in-frame clones and lacks some. In the table there are 100,000 to 150,000 clones, approximately 92% of which are singletons. This sequence joins TRBV7-9 and TRBJ1-1; D is unresolved. The specimen sequenced was blood. This TCR derives from a woman between 45 and 65 years old in good health. The CDR3 bases are TGTGCCAGCAGCCAACATCTGAGCGGGAACACTGAAGCTTTCTTT. It yields the protein CASSQHLSGNTEAFF.